This T cell receptor beta chain was sequenced during a study of T-cell reconstitution after alpha-beta-depleted transplantation in children. The V and J ends lost 6 bases and 14 bases, in that order; junction bases with no gene match: 15. This CDR3 has 12 residues. From germline, CDR1 is DFQATT and CDR2 SNEGSKA (reference sequence). Researchers prepared the TCRbeta library using unique molecular identifiers, the study reports. TCRdb independently ran MiXCR on the PCR reads; one entry per CDR3 protein. The data contain roughly 500,000 distinct CDR3 sequences, approximately 32% of them singletons. The rearrangement joins TRBV20-1 to TRBJ1-2; TRBD1 matches 7 bases. The sequence was obtained from a human donor who donated a stem cell graft to a child with aplastic anemia. The sample here was PBMCs from the stem cell graft donor, taken from the stem cell graft. DNA of the CDR3: TGCAGTGCCCCGGGGAGGGGGCAGGTGGGGACCTTC. Its translation is CSAPGRGQVGTF.